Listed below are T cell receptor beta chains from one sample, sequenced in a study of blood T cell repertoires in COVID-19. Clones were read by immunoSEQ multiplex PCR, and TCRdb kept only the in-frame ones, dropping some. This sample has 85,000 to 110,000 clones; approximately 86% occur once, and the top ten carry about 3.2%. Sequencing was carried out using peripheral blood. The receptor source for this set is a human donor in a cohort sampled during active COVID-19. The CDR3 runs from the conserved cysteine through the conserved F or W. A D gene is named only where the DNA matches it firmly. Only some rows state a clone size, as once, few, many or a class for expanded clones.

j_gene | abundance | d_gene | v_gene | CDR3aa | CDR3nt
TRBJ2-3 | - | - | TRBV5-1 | CASSLVLASTDTQYF | TGCGCCAGCAGCTTGGTCCTAGCGAGCACAGATACGCAGTATTTT
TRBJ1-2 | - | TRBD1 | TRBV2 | CASSDNRGSYGYTF | TGTGCCAGCAGTGATAACAGGGGGTCCTATGGCTACACCTTC
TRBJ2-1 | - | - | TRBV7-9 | CASSLGTGSSYNEQFF | TGTGCCAGCAGCTTAGGTACAGGGAGCTCCTACAATGAGCAGTTCTTC
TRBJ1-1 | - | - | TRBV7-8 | CASSLRGGIAEAFF | TGTGCCAGCAGCTTACGGGGAGGGATCGCTGAAGCTTTCTTT
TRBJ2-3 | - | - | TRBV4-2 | CASSQDPEEETSTDTQYF | TGTGCCAGCAGCCAAGATCCAGAGGAGGAGACCAGCACAGATACGCAGTATTTT
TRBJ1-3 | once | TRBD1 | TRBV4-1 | CASSQVTGAVGNTIYF | TGCGCCAGCAGCCAGGTAACAGGGGCCGTTGGAAACACCATATATTTT
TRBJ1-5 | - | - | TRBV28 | CASSSYIAGQPQHF | TGTGCCAGCAGTTCGTACATAGCAGGGCAGCCCCAGCATTTT
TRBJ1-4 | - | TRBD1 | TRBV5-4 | CASSPGQGVSNEKLFF | TGTGCCAGCAGCCCAGGACAGGGGGTTTCTAATGAAAAACTGTTTTTT
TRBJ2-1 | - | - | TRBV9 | CASSVEGLPNEQFF | TGTGCCAGCAGCGTAGAGGGACTCCCGAATGAGCAGTTCTTC
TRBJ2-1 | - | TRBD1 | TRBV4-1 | CASSARRDREIDEQFF | TGCGCCAGCAGCGCTCGCCGGGACAGGGAAATTGATGAGCAGTTCTTC
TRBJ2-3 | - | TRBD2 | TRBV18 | CASSPQRGAGGTDTQYF | TGTGCCAGCTCACCTCAACGAGGAGCGGGAGGAACAGATACGCAGTATTTT
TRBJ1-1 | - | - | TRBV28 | CASTWAGQLNTEAFF | TGTGCCAGCACCTGGGCCGGCCAGCTGAACACTGAAGCTTTCTTT
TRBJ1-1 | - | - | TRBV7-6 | CASSLQGNTEAFF | TGTGCCAGCAGCCTCCAGGGAAACACTGAAGCTTTCTTT
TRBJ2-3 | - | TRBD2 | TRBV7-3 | CASSLVAGKDTQYF | TGTGCCAGCAGCTTAGTAGCGGGGAAAGATACGCAGTATTTT
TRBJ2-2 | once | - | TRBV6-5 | CASKQSNTGELFF | TGTGCCAGCAAACAGTCGAACACCGGGGAGCTGTTTTTT
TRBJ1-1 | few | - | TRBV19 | CASSMAGSGTEAFF | TGTGCCAGTAGTATGGCAGGATCGGGGACTGAAGCTTTCTTT
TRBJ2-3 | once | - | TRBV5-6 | CATDVDTRVPGDTQYF | TGTGCCACCGATGTGGATACGCGGGTCCCCGGAGATACGCAGTATTTT
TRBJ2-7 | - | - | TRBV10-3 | CAITPARSSYEQYF | TGTGCCATCACGCCCGCAAGGAGCTCCTACGAGCAGTACTTC
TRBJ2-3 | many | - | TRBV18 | CASALGSGPQDTQYF | TGTGCCAGCGCGCTGGGTAGCGGACCCCAGGATACGCAGTATTTT
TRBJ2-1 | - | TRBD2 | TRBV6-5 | CASSYLGGRASEQFF | TGTGCCAGCAGTTATCTGGGCGGGAGGGCCTCTGAGCAGTTCTTC
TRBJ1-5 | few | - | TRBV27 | CASSNGGNQPQHF | TGTGCCAGCAGCAACGGGGGCAATCAGCCCCAGCATTTT
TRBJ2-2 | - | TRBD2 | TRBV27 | CASSLLTSGTGELFF | TGTGCCAGCAGTTTATTGACTAGCGGGACCGGGGAGCTGTTTTTT
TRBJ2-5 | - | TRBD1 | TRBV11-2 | CASSTRGTGSETQYF | TGTGCCAGCAGCACGCGGGGGACAGGGTCAGAGACCCAGTACTTC
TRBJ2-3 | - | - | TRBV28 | CASSENYRTQYF | TGTGCCAGCAGTGAGAACTACAGGACGCAGTATTTT
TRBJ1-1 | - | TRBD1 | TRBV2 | CASRETRTGGTEAFF | TGTGCCAGCAGGGAGACCCGGACAGGGGGCACTGAAGCTTTCTTT
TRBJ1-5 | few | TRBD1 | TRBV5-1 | CASSLAAGGQPQHF | TGCGCCAGCAGCTTGGCGGCAGGGGGTCAGCCCCAGCATTTT
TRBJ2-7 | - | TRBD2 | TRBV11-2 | CASRLAGRYEQYF | TGTGCCAGCAGACTAGCGGGAAGGTACGAGCAGTACTTC
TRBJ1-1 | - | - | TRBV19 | CASLQGKGMNTEAFF | TGTGCCAGTTTGCAGGGGAAGGGGATGAACACTGAAGCTTTCTTT
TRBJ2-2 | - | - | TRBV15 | CATSKKHQGSEVWELFF | TGTGCCACCAGCAAGAAACACCAGGGGTCGGAGGTGTGGGAGCTGTTTTTT
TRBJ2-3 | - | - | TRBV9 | CASSVLSDTQYF | TGTGCCAGCAGCGTACTCTCAGATACGCAGTATTTT
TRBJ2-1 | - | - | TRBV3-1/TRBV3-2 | CASSQSGFLDEQFF | TGTGCCAGCAGCCAGTCGGGGTTTCTGGATGAGCAGTTCTTC
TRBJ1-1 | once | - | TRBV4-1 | CASSQAPPQWGGGTEAFF | TGCGCCAGCAGCCAAGCCCCCCCCCAGTGGGGAGGTGGGACTGAAGCTTTCTTT
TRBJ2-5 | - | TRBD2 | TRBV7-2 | CASSPAGVEETQYF | TGTGCCAGCAGCCCAGCGGGAGTTGAAGAGACCCAGTACTTC
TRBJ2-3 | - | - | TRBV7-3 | CASSLTRDTDTQYF | TGTGCCAGCAGCTTAACCAGGGACACAGATACGCAGTATTTT
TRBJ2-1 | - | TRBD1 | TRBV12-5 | CASGPPSGTGHNEQFF | TGTGCTAGTGGTCCACCCTCCGGGACAGGGCACAATGAGCAGTTCTTC
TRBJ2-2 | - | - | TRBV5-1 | CASSLGQPTGELFF | TGCGCCAGCAGCTTGGGACAACCAACCGGGGAGCTGTTTTTT
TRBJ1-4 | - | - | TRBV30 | CAWSVQPNEKLFF | TGTGCCTGGAGTGTACAACCCAATGAAAAACTGTTTTTT
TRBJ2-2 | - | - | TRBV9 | CASSVGGQTNTGELFF | TGTGCCAGCAGCGTAGGAGGACAGACAAACACCGGGGAGCTGTTTTTT
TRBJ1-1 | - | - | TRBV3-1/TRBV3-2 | CASSPGTFRTNTEAFF | TGTGCCAGCAGCCCAGGGACATTCAGAACCAACACTGAAGCTTTCTTT
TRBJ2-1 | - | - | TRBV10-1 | CAEGGEQFF | TGCGCCGAAGGGGGTGAGCAGTTCTTC
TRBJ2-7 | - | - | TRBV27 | CASSFRGSYEQYF | TGTGCCAGCAGTTTCAGGGGTTCCTACGAGCAGTACTTC